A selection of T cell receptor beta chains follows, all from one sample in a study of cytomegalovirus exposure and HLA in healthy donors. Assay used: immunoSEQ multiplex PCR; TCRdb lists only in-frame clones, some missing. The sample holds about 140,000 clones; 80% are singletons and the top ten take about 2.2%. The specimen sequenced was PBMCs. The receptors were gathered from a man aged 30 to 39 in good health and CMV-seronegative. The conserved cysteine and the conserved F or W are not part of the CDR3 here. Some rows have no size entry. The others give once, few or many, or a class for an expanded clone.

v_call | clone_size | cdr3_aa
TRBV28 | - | ASVAGLGYNEQF
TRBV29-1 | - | SLIHRRDTEAF
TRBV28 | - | ATSGLAGPAYEQY
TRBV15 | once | ATSRGTGWDGYT
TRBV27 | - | ASRDRLEGGYT
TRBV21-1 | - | ASSKFRLAGYEQY
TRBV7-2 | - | ASSAWTAEGYEQY
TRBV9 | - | ASSINPGQGNTIY
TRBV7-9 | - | ASSPRGTGYPQNTEAF
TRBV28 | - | ASSLSGRPFTEAF
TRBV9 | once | ASSVGGETQY
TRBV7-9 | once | ASSLGRTGAMNTEAF
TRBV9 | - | ASSVYSGELVGEQY
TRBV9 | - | ASSALTGSNTEAF
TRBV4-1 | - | ASRGGLEYGYT
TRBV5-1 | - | ASSLGAAGNTIY
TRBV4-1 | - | ASSQTTGEGMNTEAF
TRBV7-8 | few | ASSAVQGTEAF
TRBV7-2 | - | ASSLGLMQETQY
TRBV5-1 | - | ASSLVPAGGQETQY
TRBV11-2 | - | ASSQGLAEY
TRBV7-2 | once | AGGLAGGHEQF
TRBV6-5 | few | ASSHSAPYGYT
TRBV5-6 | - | ASSLVGQQTNYGYT
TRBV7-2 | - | ASSPRTELHGELF
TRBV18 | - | ASSPPSTYEQY
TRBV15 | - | ATSREYYRSYNEQF
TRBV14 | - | ASSQDSGLSTDTQY
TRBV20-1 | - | SARQVTEAF
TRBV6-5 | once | ASSYGGGVNTEAF
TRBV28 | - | ASSQTGVEEKLF
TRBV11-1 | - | ASSLGTTSGNYNEQF
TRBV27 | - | ASSFPGTPTDTQY
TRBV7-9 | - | ASSSTGGEPEQY
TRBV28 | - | ASRPDRGFTYEQY
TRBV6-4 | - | ASSVRSAENYDYT
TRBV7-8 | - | ASSPRGTISNTEAF
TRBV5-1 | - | ATQRQDHAGELF